This TCR beta chain came from a study of blood T cell repertoires in COVID-19. Between the trimmed V and J ends, which lost 5 bases and 6 bases, there was a span of 11 bases. CDR3 size: 13 residues. Germline V lookup: CDR1 SGHVS, CDR2 FQNEAQ. The method was immunoSEQ multiplex PCR; TCRdb's version includes in-frame clones alone and lacks a portion of them. The data hold about 26,000 clones, with about 90% observed a single time. A single count supports this clone. The sample was peripheral blood. The chain recombines TRBV7-8 with TRBJ1-5; D possibly corresponds to TRBD1 (5 bases). The source is a man between 70 and 80 years old with acute or convalescent COVID-19. CDR3 in amino acids: CASSPDRVQPQHF. CDR3 DNA: TGTGCCAGCAGCCCCGACAGAGTTCAGCCCCAGCATTTT.